This TCR beta chain was observed in a study of blood T cell repertoires in COVID-19. Clinical history as reported by participants underpinned cohort assignment. Measured with immunoSEQ multiplex PCR; TCRdb has only the in-frame clones, and not every one. The table records roughly 450,000 clones, less than 95% of them present only once. V shed 1 base and J shed 4 bases, with 11 bases lying between them. Germline CDR1 reads MDHEN; CDR2 reads SYDVKM. The CDR3 is 15 amino acids. The gene calls are TRBV28 and TRBJ1-3; D is perhaps TRBD1 (5 bases). The source of this sequence is a man younger than 35 who had recovered from COVID-19. Sequencing input: PBMCs or T cells enriched from blood (not recorded which). CDR3 loop: CASSLYPGGGNTIYF. The DNA for the CDR3 is TGTGCCAGCAGTTTATATCCGGGGGGAGGAAACACCATATATTTT.